The 6 T cell receptor beta chains reported below all come from one sample, sequenced in a study of OX40 agonist ivuxolimab in advanced cancers. Clones were sequenced by immunoSEQ multiplex PCR, and TCRdb holds only the in-frame ones, with some missing. The sample yields 65,000 to 80,000 clones, over 90% seen once. The source was CD4+ or CD8+ T cells sorted from blood, collected in a trial of the OX40 agonist ivuxolimab. The receptors originated from an adult with an advanced solid tumor such as melanoma, head and neck, liver or kidney cancer.

The chain employs TRBV9 and TRBJ1-2; D ambiguous. Germline CDR1 is SGDLS and CDR2 is YYNGEE. Trimming pared 0 bases from V and 4 bases from J, leaving 16 bases between. The CDR3 has 16 amino acids. CDR3 nucleotides: TGTGCCAGCAGCGTAGGCAGCATTTCGGCGGGCTATGGCTACACCTTC. It codes for CASSVGSISAGYGYTF. Drawing the rest from reference TRBV9 and TRBJ1-2, the complete variable domain is DSGVTQTPKHLITATGQRVTLRCSPRSGDLSVYWYQQSLDQGLQFLIQYYNGEERAKGNILERFSAQQFPDLHSELNLSSLELGDSALYFCASSVGSISAGYGYTFGSGTRLTVV.

The gene calls are TRBV11-2 and TRBJ2-1; 10 nucleotides line up with TRBD2. The CDR3 is 17 amino acids. Unmatched junction bases numbered 11, after V lost 5 bases and J lost 4 bases. Looked up from germline, CDR1 is SGHAT and CDR2 is FQNNGV. The CDR3 DNA follows: TGTGCCAGCAGCCCACGGACTAGCGGCCTCCTATACAATGAGCAGTTCTTC. This gives the protein CASSPRTSGLLYNEQFF.

The chain couples TRBV27 to TRBJ2-7; 12 bases agree with TRBD1. Trimming took 6 bases from V and 5 from J; bases not matched to a gene: 14. The CDR3 is 17 amino acids. Germline CDR1 reads MNHEY; CDR2 reads SMNVEV (reference sequence). The CDR3 nucleotides read TGTGCCAGCAGCCGACGAGGTCCCGGGACAGGGGGCGACGAGCAGTACTTC. It yields the protein CASSRRGPGTGGDEQYF.

The chain combines TRBV13 with TRBJ2-5; TRBD2 aligns across 11 bases. After removal of 5 bases from V and 3 bases from J, the junction contained 5 bases not matched to a gene. The CDR3 runs 15 residues. Germline CDR1 PRHDT, CDR2 FYEKMQ (reference sequence). Here the CDR3 reads CASSQRGLAEETQYF. The CDR3 nucleotides read TGTGCCAGCAGCCAAAGGGGACTAGCGGAAGAGACCCAGTACTTC.

The chain employs TRBV27 and TRBJ1-2; D gene unclear. This CDR3 comprises 15 residues. Trimming removed 0 bases from V and 3 bases from J, with 11 bases in between. Germline V CDR1 and CDR2: MNHEY, SMNVEV (reference sequence). The CDR3 loop is CASSLSSGNYYGYTF. The CDR3 DNA is TGTGCCAGCAGTTTATCTTCAGGAAATTACTATGGCTACACCTTC.

V and J are TRBV9 and TRBJ2-6; 8 positions agree with TRBD1. The V gene's germline CDR1 is SGDLS and CDR2 YYNGEE. The CDR3 sequence is 15 residues long. V trimming: 5 bases; J trimming: 3 bases; junction bases outside the gene matches: 4. In DNA, the CDR3 is TGTGCCAGCAGAGGACAGGGAGATGGGGCCAACGTCCTGACTTTC. Translated, it gives CASRGQGDGANVLTF.